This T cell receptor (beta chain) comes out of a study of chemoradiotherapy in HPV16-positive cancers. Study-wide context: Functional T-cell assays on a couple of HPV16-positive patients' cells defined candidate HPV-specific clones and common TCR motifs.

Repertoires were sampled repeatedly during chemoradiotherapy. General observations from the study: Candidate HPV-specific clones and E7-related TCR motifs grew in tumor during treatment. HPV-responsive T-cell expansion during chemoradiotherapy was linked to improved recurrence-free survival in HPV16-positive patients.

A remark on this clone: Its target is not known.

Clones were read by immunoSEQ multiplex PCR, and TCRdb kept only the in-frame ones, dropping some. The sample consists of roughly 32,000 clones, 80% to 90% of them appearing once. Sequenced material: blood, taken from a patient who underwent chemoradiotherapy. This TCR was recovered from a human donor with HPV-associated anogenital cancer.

This CDR3 is CASSLGTREGTEAFF. DNA of the CDR3: TGTGCCAGCAGCTTAGGGACTCGAGAAGGGACTGAAGCTTTCTTT. V gene TRBV7-9 combines with J gene TRBJ1-1, with unresolved D. Germline assignment: CDR1 SEHNR and CDR2 FQNEAQ (reference sequence). This CDR3 has 15 residues. V gave up 1 base and J gave up 5 bases, with 14 bases separating them.